The following is a T cell receptor beta chain sequence with its context. The antigen is undetermined. Between the trimmed V and J ends, which lost 5 bases and 5 bases, there was a span of 11 bases. The CDR3 runs to 13 residues. The germline CDR1 and CDR2 sequences are LNHNV and YYDKDF (reference sequence). This record comes from a study of T-cell memory formation after mild COVID-19. Overall study findings and caveats: Pre-infection memory showed some responding clones, and this suggested that cross-reactive memory joined. Clones that contracted clustered mainly in CM and EM if CD4+ and in EMRA if CD8+. Clones that contracted from day 15 to 85 had balanced CD4/CD8; later expanders were CD4+ biased.

A single record per CDR3 protein comes from TCRdb applying MiXCR to the 5' RACE reads. The table records hundreds of thousands of distinct CDR3 sequences, 15% to 20% of them present only once. This clonotype was obtained from a man younger than 35 who had mild COVID-19 (a few samples of this study predate the infection). Cell type and time point are not known. The rearrangement uses TRBV15 and TRBJ2-3; D unclear. Sequencing input: PBMCs or a T cell subset sorted from them (not recorded which). CDR3 coding DNA: TGTGCCACCAGCGTTCTACCAGGAGATACGCAGTATTTT. Protein product: CATSVLPGDTQYF.